This T cell receptor beta chain was identified in a study of low-dose radiotherapy and immunotherapy resistance in tumors. Turning to the study itself: Treatment of Cohort 1 consisted of 0.5 Gy per fraction every 2 weeks, adding up to 6.5 Gy.

Alpha and beta chains were covered, as first-strand cDNA relied on TRAV- and TRBV-specific primers. Amplification of TCRs used a constant-region primer and V-primer adapter for around 18 PCR cycles. The authors amplified isolated mRNA by in vitro transcription. MiXCR, run by TCRdb on the reads, gives a single entry per CDR3 protein. The sample includes 55,000 to 70,000 distinct CDR3 sequences, approximately 25% of them seen just once. Specified time point: before trial treatment. The study gave donors nivolumab, ipilimumab, aspirin, low-dose cyclophosphamide and low-dose radiotherapy. Sequences were derived from PBMCs, sampled before treatment. The source of this sequence is a male donor with prostate cancer.

In DNA, the CDR3 is TGTGCCAGCAGTGGGCCCCCGGGGACAGCGTACTTC. It yields the protein CASSGPPGTAYF. The gene calls are TRBV28 and TRBJ2-7; TRBD1 aligns across 7 bases. V shed 5 bases and J 12 bases; nucleotides not matched to a gene: 10. Germline V gene sequence: CDR1 MDHEN, CDR2 SYDVKM. CDR3 length equals 12 residues.